This T cell receptor beta chain came from a study of technical replicates of blood from several donors. Clones were sequenced by immunoSEQ multiplex PCR, and TCRdb holds only the in-frame ones, with some missing. The data show fewer than 100,000 clones, approximately 97% seen once. Trimming took off 1 base at V and 4 bases at J, with 12 bases between the two ends. Looked up from germline, CDR1 is LGHNA and CDR2 is YSLEER. The CDR3 spans 15 residues. Material: T cells isolated from PBMCs. This clonotype originated in a human donor in good health. The rearrangement links TRBV4-3 to TRBJ2-3; D is possibly TRBD1 (5 bases). This CDR3 reads CASSQVLGEADTQYF. CDR3 sequence (DNA): TGCGCCAGCAGCCAAGTGTTAGGGGAAGCAGATACGCAGTATTTT.